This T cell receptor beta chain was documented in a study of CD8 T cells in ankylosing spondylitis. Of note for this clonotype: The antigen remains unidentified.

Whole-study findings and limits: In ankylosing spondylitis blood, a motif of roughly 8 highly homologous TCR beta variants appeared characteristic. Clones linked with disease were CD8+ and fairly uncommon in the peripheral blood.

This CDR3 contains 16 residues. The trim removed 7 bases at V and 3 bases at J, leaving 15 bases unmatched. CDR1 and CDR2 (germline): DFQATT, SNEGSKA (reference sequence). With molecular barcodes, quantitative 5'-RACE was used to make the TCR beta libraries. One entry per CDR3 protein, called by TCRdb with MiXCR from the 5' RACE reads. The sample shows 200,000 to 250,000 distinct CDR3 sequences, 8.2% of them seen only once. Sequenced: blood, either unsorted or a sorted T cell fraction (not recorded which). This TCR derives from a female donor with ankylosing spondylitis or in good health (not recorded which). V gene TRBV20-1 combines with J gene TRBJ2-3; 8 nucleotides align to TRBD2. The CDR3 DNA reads TGCAGTGGTAATAGCGGGATCTCTACCACGACAGATACGCAGTATTTT. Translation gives CSGNSGISTTTDTQYF.